This T cell receptor (beta chain) is from a study of shared clonotypes between healthy human individuals. DNA at 150 to 250 ng, approximately 30,000 T cell genomes, went into sorted-subset replicate PCRs. The repertoire was sequenced with immunoSEQ multiplex PCR; TCRdb's copy has only in-frame clones and lacks some. The sample lists 2 million to 2.5 million clones, over 90% occurring once. Broader study findings: Estimated richness was generally greater in naive than memory subsets.

Between the trimmed V and J ends, which lost 1 base and 0 bases, there was a span of 4 bases. This CDR3 is 14 amino acids long. Germline V lookup: CDR1 SQVTM, CDR2 ANQGSEA. About this clone itself: Antigen specificity is unknown. The same CDR3 is also encoded by other DNA sequences in this sample.

The rearrangement uses TRBV29-1 and TRBJ2-6; D ambiguous. The sequence came from a man aged 18-30 years in good health. Some clones in this sample may be carry-over from other donors' samples. The sample taken for sequencing was naive CD4+ T cells from PBMCs. Specified subset: CD45RA+ positively selected. The CDR3 nucleotides are TGCAGCGTTGAAGGGGGCTCTGGGGCCAACGTCCTGACTTTC. It translates to CSVEGGSGANVLTF.